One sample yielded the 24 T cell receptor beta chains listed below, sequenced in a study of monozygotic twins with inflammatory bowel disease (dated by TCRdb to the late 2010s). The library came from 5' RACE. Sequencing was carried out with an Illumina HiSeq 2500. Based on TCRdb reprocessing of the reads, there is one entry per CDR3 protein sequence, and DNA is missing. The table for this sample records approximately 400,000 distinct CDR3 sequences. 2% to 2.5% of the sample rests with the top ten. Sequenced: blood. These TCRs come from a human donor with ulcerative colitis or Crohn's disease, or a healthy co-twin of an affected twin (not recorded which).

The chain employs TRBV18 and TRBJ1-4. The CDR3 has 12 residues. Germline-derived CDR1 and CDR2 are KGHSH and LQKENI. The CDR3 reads CASSPLGEKLFF.

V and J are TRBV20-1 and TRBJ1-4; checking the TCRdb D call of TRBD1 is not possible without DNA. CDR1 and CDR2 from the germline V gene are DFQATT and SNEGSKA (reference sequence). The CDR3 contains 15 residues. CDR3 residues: CSARDVTGGNEKLFF.

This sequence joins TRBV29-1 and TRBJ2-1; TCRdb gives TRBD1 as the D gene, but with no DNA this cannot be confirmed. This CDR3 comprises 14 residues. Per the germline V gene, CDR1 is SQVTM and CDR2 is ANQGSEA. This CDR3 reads CSMGQGGSYNEQFF.

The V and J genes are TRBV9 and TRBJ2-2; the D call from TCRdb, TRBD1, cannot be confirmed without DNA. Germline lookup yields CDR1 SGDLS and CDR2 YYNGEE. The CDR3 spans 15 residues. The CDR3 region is CASSLQGASTGELFF. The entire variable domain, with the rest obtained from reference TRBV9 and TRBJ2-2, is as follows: DSGVTQTPKHLITATGQRVTLRCSPRSGDLSVYWYQQSLDQGLQFLIQYYNGEERAKGNILERFSAQQFPDLHSELNLSSLELGDSALYFCASSLQGASTGELFFGEGSRLTVL.

The CDR3 here is CASGGGSYEQYF. V is TRBV5-1 and J is TRBJ2-7. Germline CDR1 and CDR2: SGHRS and YFSETQ. CDR3 length: 12 amino acids.

The CDR3 protein is CASSRQPRNTGELFF. The chain has TRBV5-4 and TRBJ2-2. The CDR3 runs 15 residues. From germline, CDR1 is SGHNT and CDR2 YYREEE (reference sequence).

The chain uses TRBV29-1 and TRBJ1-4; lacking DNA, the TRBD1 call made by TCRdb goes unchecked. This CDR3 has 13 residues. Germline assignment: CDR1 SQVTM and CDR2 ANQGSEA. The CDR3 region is CSAAHGWGEKLFF.

CDR3 sequence: CATSDRGFGANVLTF. V and J are TRBV24-1 and TRBJ2-6; with no DNA, the TCRdb D assignment of TRBD1 cannot be verified. Germline CDR1 reads KGHDR; CDR2 reads SFDVKD. The length of the CDR3 is 15 residues.

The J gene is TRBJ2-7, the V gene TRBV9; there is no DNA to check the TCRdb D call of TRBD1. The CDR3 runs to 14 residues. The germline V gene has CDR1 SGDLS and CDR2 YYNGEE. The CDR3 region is CASSAAGEVYEQYF.

CDR3 protein: CASSPLGGGLNEQFF. The V gene is TRBV5-1, the J gene TRBJ2-1; TCRdb gives TRBD2 as the D gene, but with no DNA this cannot be confirmed. The germline V gene has CDR1 SGHRS and CDR2 YFSETQ. This CDR3 has 15 amino acids.

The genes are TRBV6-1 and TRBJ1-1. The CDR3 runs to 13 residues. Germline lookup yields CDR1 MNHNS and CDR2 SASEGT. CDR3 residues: CASSLFRNTEAFF.

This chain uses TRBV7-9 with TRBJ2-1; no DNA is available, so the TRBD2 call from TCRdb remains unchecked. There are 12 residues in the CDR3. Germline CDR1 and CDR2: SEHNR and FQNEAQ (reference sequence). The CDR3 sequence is CASSHQRDEQFF.

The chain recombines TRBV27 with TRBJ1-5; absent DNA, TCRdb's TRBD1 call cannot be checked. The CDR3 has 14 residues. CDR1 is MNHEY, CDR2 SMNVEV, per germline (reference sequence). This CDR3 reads CASRSGGNNQPQHF.

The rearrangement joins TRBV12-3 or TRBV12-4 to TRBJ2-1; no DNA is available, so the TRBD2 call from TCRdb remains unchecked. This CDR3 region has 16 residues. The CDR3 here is CASNPRGLAVYNEQFF.

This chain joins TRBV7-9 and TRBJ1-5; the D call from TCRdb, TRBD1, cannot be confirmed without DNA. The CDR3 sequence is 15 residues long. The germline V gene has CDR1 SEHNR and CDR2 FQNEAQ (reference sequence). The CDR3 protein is CASSPGQGEVQPQHF.

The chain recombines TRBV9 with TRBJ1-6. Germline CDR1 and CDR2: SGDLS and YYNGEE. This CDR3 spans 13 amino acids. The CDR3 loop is CASSVDGNSPLHF.

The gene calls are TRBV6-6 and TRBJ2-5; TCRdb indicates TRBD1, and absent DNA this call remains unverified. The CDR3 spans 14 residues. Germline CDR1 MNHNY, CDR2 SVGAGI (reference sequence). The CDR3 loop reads CASSWDGVRETQYF.

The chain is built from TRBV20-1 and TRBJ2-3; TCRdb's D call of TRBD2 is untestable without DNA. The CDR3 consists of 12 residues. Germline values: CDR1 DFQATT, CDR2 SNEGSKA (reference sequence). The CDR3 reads CSAGSGWDTQYF.

This chain's CDR3 is CASKGLNYNEQFF. V usage is TRBV18 and J usage is TRBJ2-1; lacking DNA, the TRBD2 call made by TCRdb goes unchecked. From germline, CDR1 is KGHSH and CDR2 LQKENI. The CDR3 is 13 residues long.

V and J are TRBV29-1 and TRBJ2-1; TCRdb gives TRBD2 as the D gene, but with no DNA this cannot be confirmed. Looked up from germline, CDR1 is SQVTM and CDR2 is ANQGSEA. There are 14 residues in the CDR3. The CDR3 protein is CSVTGTSGYNEQFF.

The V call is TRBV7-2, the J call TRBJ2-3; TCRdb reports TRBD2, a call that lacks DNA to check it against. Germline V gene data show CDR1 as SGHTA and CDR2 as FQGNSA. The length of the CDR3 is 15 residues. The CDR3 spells CASSVRLAGADTQYF.

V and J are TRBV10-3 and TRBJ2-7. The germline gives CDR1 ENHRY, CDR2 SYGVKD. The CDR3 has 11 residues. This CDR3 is CAISDSYEQYF.

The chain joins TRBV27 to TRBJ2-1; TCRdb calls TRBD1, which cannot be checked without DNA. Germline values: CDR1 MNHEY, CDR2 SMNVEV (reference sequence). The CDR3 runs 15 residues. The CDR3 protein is CASSLRTGFGGEQFF.

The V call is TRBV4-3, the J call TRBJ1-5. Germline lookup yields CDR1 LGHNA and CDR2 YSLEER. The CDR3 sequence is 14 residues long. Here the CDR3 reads CASSQAGGNQPQHF.